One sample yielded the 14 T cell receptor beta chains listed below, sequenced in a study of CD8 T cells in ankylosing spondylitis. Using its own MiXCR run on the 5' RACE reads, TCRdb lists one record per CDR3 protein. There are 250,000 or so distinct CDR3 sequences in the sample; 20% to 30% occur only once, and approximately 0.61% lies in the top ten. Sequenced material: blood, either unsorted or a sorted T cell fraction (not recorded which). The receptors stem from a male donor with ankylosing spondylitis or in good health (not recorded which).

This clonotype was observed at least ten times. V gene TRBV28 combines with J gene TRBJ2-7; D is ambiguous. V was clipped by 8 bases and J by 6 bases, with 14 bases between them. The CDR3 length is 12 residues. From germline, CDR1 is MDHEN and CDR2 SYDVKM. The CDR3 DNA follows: TGTGCCAGCGGAATCTACGGCTCCGAGCAGTACTTC. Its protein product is CASGIYGSEQYF.

This CDR3 reads CASSYRQGGSPLHF. CDR3 nucleotide sequence: TGTGCCAGCAGTTACCGACAGGGTGGATCACCCCTCCACTTT. This chain links TRBV6-5 with TRBJ1-6, with 7 nucleotides matching TRBD1. The CDR3 sequence is 14 residues long. The germline gives CDR1 MNHEY, CDR2 SVGAGI. V dropped 2 bases and J dropped 10; count of bases not matched to a gene: 5.

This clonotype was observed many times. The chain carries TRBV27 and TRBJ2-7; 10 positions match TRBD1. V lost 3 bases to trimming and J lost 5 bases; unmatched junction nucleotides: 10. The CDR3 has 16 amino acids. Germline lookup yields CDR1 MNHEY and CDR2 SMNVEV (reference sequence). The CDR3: CASSLSPGQGIHEQYF. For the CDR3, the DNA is TGTGCCAGCAGTTTGTCCCCGGGACAGGGGATCCACGAGCAGTACTTC.

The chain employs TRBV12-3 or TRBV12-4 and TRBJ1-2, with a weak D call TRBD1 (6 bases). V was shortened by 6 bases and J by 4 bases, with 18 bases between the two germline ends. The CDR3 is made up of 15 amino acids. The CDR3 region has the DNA TGTGCCAGCAGACCGGGGACATTGATTTTCTATGGCTACACCTTC. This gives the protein CASRPGTLIFYGYTF.

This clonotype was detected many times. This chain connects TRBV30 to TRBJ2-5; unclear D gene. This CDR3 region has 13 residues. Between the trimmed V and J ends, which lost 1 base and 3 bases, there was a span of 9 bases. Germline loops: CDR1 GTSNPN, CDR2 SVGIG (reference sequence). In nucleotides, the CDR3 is TGTGCCTGGAGTGGTGGGCGGAAAGAGACCCAGTACTTC. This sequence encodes CAWSGGRKETQYF.

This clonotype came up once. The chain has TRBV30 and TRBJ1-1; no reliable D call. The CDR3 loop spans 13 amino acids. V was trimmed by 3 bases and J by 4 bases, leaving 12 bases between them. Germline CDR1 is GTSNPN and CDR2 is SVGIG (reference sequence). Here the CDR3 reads CAWRGSLVTEAFF. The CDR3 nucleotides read TGTGCCTGGAGGGGCAGTTTGGTCACTGAAGCTTTCTTT.

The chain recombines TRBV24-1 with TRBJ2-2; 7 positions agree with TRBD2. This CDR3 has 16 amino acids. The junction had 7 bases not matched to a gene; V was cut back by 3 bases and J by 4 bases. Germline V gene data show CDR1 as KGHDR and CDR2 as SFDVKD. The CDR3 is CATSDGTTRITGELFF. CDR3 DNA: TGTGCCACCAGTGATGGGACTACCCGGATCACCGGGGAGCTGTTTTTT.

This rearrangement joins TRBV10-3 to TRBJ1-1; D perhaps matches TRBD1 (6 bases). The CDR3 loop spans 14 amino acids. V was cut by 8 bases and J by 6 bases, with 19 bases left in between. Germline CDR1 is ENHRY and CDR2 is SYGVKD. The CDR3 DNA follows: TGTGCCATCGGGGCCGGGGGCGGGACATCTGAAGCTTTCTTT. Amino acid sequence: CAIGAGGGTSEAFF.

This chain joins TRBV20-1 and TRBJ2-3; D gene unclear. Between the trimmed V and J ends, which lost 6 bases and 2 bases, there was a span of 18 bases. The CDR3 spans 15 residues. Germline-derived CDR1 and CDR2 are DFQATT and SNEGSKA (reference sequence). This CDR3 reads CSASPSSPTTDTQYF. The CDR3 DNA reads TGCAGTGCCTCCCCGAGTAGCCCGACCACAGATACGCAGTATTTT.

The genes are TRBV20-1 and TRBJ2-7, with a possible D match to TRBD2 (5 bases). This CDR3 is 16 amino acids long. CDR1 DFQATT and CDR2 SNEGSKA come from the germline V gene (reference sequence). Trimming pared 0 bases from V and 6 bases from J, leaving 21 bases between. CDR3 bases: TGCAGTGCTAGAGAAGGTCTGGCGGGCGAACTCATCGAGCAGTACTTC. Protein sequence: CSAREGLAGELIEQYF.

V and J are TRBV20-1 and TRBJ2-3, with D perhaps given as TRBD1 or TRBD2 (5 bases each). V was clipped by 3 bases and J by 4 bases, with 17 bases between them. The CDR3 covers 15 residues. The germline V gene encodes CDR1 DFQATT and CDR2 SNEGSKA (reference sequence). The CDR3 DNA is TGCAGTGCTAGCACGGGACCGACCGGGGCAGATACGCAGTATTTT. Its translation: CSASTGPTGADTQYF.

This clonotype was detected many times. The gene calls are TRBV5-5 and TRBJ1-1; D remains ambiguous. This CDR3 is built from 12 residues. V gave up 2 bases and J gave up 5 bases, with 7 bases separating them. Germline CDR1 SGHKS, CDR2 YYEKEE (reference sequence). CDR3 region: CASSFKGTEAFF. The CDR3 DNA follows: TGTGCCAGCAGCTTCAAGGGTACTGAAGCTTTCTTT.

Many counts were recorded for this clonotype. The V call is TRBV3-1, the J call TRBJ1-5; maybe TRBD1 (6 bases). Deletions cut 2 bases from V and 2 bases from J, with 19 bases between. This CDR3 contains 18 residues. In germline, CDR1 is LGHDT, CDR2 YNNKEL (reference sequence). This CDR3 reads CASSQNPTGGGRNQPQHF. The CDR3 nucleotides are TGTGCCAGCAGCCAAAATCCCACGGGGGGGGGCCGCAATCAGCCCCAGCATTTT.

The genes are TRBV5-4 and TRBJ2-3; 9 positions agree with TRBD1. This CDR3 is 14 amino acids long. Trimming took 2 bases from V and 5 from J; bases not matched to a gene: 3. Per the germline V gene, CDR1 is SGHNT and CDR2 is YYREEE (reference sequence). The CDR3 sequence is CASSFTGGEDTQYF. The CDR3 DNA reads TGTGCCAGCAGCTTTACAGGGGGCGAAGATACGCAGTATTTT.